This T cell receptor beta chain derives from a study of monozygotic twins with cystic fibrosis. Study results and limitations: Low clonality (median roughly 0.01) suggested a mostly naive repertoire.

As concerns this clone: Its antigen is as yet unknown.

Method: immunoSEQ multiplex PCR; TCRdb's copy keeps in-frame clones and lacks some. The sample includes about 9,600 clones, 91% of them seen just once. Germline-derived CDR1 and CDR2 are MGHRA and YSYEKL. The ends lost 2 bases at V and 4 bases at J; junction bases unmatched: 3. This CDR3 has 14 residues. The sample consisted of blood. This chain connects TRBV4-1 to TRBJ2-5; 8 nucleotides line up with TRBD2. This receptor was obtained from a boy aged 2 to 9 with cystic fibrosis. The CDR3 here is CASSQSGGPETQYF. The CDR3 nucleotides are TGCGCCAGCAGCCAATCGGGGGGGCCAGAGACCCAGTACTTC.